The 26 T cell receptor beta chains below all came from one sample that was sequenced in a study of cytomegalovirus exposure and HLA in healthy donors. Using immunoSEQ multiplex PCR, the repertoire was profiled, and TCRdb retains in-frame clones only, with some absent. The profile shows around 52,000 clones, more than 80% of them singletons. Specimen: PBMCs. Receptors were obtained from a woman aged 18-29 years in good health and CMV-seronegative.

This CDR3 is CASSFNGNEQYV. As DNA, the CDR3 is TGTGCCAGCAGCTTTAACGGGAACGAGCAGTACGTC. V is TRBV11-2 and J is TRBJ2-7; weak D call: TRBD2 (5 bases). Germline-derived CDR1 and CDR2 are SGHAT and FQNNGV. V lost 3 bases, J lost 5 bases, and 8 bases lay in between. This CDR3 region has 12 residues.

J is TRBJ1-1 and V is TRBV30; tentative D call: TRBD1 (5 bases). The V gene lost 4 bases and the J gene lost 4 bases, with 13 bases spanning the gap. In germline, CDR1 is GTSNPN, CDR2 SVGIG (reference sequence). CDR3 length: 13 residues. CDR3 region: CAWTGMVGTEAFF. CDR3 bases: TGTGCCTGGACAGGGATGGTAGGCACTGAAGCTTTCTTT.

The V call is TRBV10-3, the J call TRBJ2-7; 7 bases match TRBD2. The length of the CDR3 is 12 residues. V was clipped by 11 bases and J by 2 bases; unmatched bases: 6. Germline CDR1 is ENHRY and CDR2 is SYGVKD. CDR3 region: CADLGGTYEQYF. The CDR3 nucleotides are TGTGCCGATTTGGGGGGGACCTACGAGCAGTACTTC.

The CDR3 region is CASSELRGPNYGYTF. CDR3 bases: TGTGCCAGCAGTGAATTGCGGGGCCCTAACTATGGCTACACCTTC. The rearrangement links TRBV2 to TRBJ1-2; TRBD1 is a possible D gene (5 bases). The V gene's germline CDR1 is SNHLY and CDR2 FYNNEI. V was trimmed by 2 bases and J by 0 bases, leaving 10 bases between them. CDR3 length equals 15 residues.

The chain uses TRBV29-1 and TRBJ2-3, with no clear D. Trimming took 1 base from V and 2 from J, leaving 7 bases between them. The CDR3 has 13 amino acids. Germline CDR1 SQVTM, CDR2 ANQGSEA. The CDR3 DNA is TGCAGCGTTGAAGTCAATCCCACAGATACGCAGTATTTT. Translated, it gives CSVEVNPTDTQYF.

The gene calls are TRBV7-6 and TRBJ2-7; D is possibly TRBD1 (6 bases). CDR1 SGHVS and CDR2 FNYEAQ come from the germline V gene. The CDR3 is made up of 15 amino acids. V gave up 4 bases and J gave up 6 bases, with 19 bases separating them. This CDR3 is CASSSIQGKGPEQYF. CDR3 coding DNA: TGTGCCAGCAGCTCAATTCAGGGGAAAGGTCCCGAGCAGTACTTC. The full variable domain, its missing parts supplied by reference TRBV7-6 and TRBJ2-7, is GAGVSQSPRYKVTKRGQDVALRCDPISGHVSLYWYRQALGQGPEFLTYFNYEAQQDKSGLPNDRFSAERPEGSISTLTIQRTEQRDSAMYRCASSSIQGKGPEQYFGPGTRLTVT.

The chain is built from TRBV7-8 and TRBJ2-2; TRBD2 aligns across 7 bases. The CDR3 spans 19 residues. Trimming at V came to 2 bases and at J to 7 bases, leaving 19 bases not matched to a gene. From germline, CDR1 is SGHVS and CDR2 FQNEAQ. In nucleotides, the CDR3 is TGTGCCAGCAGCTTAAGTCGCGGTAGTATTGGGCGGGAGAACGGGGAGCTGTTTTTT. This sequence encodes CASSLSRGSIGRENGELFF.

This clone was recorded once. The chain combines TRBV28 with TRBJ1-5; 9 nucleotides agree with TRBD1. V trimming: 5 bases; J trimming: 5 bases; junction bases outside the gene matches: 7. The CDR3 has 15 residues. CDR1 and CDR2 from the germline V gene are MDHEN and SYDVKM. The CDR3 loop is CASSRDRVDDQPQHF. CDR3 bases: TGTGCCAGCAGTCGGGACAGGGTGGATGATCAGCCCCAGCATTTT.

The V call is TRBV4-1, the J call TRBJ2-4; D is perhaps TRBD2 (6 bases). Germline V gene sequence: CDR1 MGHRA, CDR2 YSYEKL. The ends were cut back, 4 bases at V and 1 base at J, with 14 bases in the middle. The CDR3 has 16 amino acids. The CDR3 sequence: CASSLWWDSAKNIQYF. DNA for the CDR3: TGCGCCAGCAGCCTATGGTGGGACTCTGCCAAAAACATTCAGTACTTC.

The chain uses TRBV7-2 and TRBJ1-1; D gene ambiguous. Germline lookup yields CDR1 SGHTA and CDR2 FQGNSA. With 1 base removed from V and 1 base from J, the gap between germline ends came to 7 bases. This CDR3 contains 14 residues. CDR3 loop: CASSLVFRNTEAFF. The DNA for the CDR3 is TGTGCCAGCAGCTTAGTTTTCCGGAACACTGAAGCTTTCTTT.

V gene TRBV11-2 combines with J gene TRBJ1-2; D is unclear. V was clipped by 4 bases and J by 8 bases, with 11 bases between them. Germline lookup yields CDR1 SGHAT and CDR2 FQNNGV. CDR3 length equals 12 residues. In DNA, the CDR3 is TGTGCCAGCAGCTCCCCGGGGAGGGGCTACACCTTC. Translation: CASSSPGRGYTF. The variable domain in full, with the rest retrieved from reference TRBV11-2 and TRBJ1-2, is EAGVAQSPRYKIIEKRQSVAFWCNPISGHATLYWYQQILGQGPKLLIQFQNNGVVDDSQLPKDRFSAERLKGVDSTLKIQPAKLEDSAVYLCASSSPGRGYTFGSGTRLTVV.

The chain has TRBV6-1 and TRBJ2-5; 8 nucleotides match TRBD1. Trimming cost V 1 base and J 7 bases; bases outside gene matches: 11. The CDR3 covers 16 residues. Germline V gene data show CDR1 as MNHNS and CDR2 as SASEGT. CDR3 region: CASSEDWTGKGWTQYF. DNA for the CDR3: TGTGCCAGCAGTGAAGACTGGACAGGGAAAGGTTGGACCCAGTACTTC.

The V and J genes are TRBV13 and TRBJ2-7; D is possibly TRBD1 (6 bases). Germline CDR1 is PRHDT and CDR2 is FYEKMQ (reference sequence). The germline V and J ends were trimmed by 1 base and 4 bases, with 11 bases remaining between them. The CDR3 consists of 14 residues. This CDR3 is CASSLVQGFYEQYF. As DNA, the CDR3 is TGTGCCAGCAGCTTAGTACAGGGTTTTTACGAGCAGTACTTC.

This clone turned up a few times. The DNA for the CDR3 is TGTGCCAGCAGCCCCGGTAGCGGAGGGAACAATGAGCAGTTCTTC. As protein: CASSPGSGGNNEQFF. The chain is built from TRBV6-4 and TRBJ2-1; a possible D gene is TRBD2 (6 bases). The CDR3 runs to 15 residues. Trimming removed 6 bases from V and 5 bases from J, with 17 bases in between. The germline gives CDR1 MRHNA, CDR2 SNTAGT.

V gene TRBV6-1 combines with J gene TRBJ1-2, with TRBD1 matching 11 bases. Germline V gene sequence: CDR1 MNHNS, CDR2 SASEGT. V was pared by 6 bases and J by 4 bases, with 4 bases of the junction left unmatched. The length of the CDR3 is 14 residues. In nucleotides, the CDR3 is TGTGCCAGCAGCGGACAGGGGGCCCTCTATGGCTACACCTTC. Protein: CASSGQGALYGYTF.

V usage is TRBV7-2 and J usage is TRBJ1-2; the match to TRBD1 covers 9 bases. The trim removed 0 bases at V and 2 bases at J, leaving 4 bases unmatched. This CDR3 region has 16 residues. Germline loops: CDR1 SGHTA, CDR2 FQGNSA. CDR3 in DNA: TGTGCCAGCAGCTTAGCGGCTGGGACAGGGAACTATGGCTACACCTTC. Translated, it gives CASSLAAGTGNYGYTF.

The chain recombines TRBV19 with TRBJ2-7; D is possibly TRBD1 (6 bases). V gave up 3 bases and J gave up 3 bases, with 12 bases separating them. Germline assignment: CDR1 LNHDA and CDR2 SQIVND (reference sequence). CDR3 length: 14 residues. CDR3 DNA sequence: TGTGCCAGTAGTATTGGTGGGGGCCACTACGAGCAGTACTTC. It is translated as CASSIGGGHYEQYF.

The chain recombines TRBV19 with TRBJ2-1; TRBD2 matches 7 bases. CDR1 is LNHDA, CDR2 SQIVND, per germline (reference sequence). CDR3 length equals 14 residues. Trimming at V came to 8 bases and at J to 8 bases, leaving 12 bases not matched to a gene. CDR3: CASSWGGGPYEQFF. The CDR3 nucleotides are TGTGCCAGTTCCTGGGGGGGAGGGCCATATGAGCAGTTCTTC.

This chain uses TRBV7-2 with TRBJ2-5; 7 nucleotides agree with TRBD2. With 5 bases clipped from V and 4 bases from J, the junction kept 7 bases outside the gene matches. CDR3 size: 14 residues. Germline V gives CDR1 SGHTA, CDR2 FQGNSA. CDR3 nucleotide sequence: TGTGCCAGCAGCGAAGCACCGGGGGGAGAGACCCAGTACTTC. It is translated as CASSEAPGGETQYF.

The V gene is TRBV18, the J gene TRBJ2-1; 8 bases are a match to TRBD2. Per the germline V gene, CDR1 is KGHSH and CDR2 is LQKENI. This CDR3 contains 14 residues. The junction had 3 bases not matched to a gene; V was cut back by 2 bases and J by 6 bases. The CDR3 nucleotides are TGTGCCAGCTCACCAGAAGCGGGGGTCAATGAGCAGTTCTTC. Residues: CASSPEAGVNEQFF.

This sequence joins TRBV7-2 and TRBJ2-7; possible D gene TRBD1, 5 bases. This CDR3 is 15 amino acids long. The germline gives CDR1 SGHTA, CDR2 FQGNSA. V dropped 1 base and J dropped 4 bases, with 14 bases sitting between them. The CDR3, as DNA: TGTGCCAGCAGCTTAGGTTATTCAGGGTTGTACGAGCAGTACTTC. It is translated as CASSLGYSGLYEQYF.

J is TRBJ2-3 and V is TRBV30; weak D call: TRBD2 (5 bases). The CDR3 covers 17 residues. Germline V CDR1 and CDR2: GTSNPN, SVGIG (reference sequence). Trimming shortened V by 0 bases and J by 5 bases, and 21 bases separated the two germline ends. CDR3: CAWSVRGRRSGGDTQYF. As DNA, the CDR3 is TGTGCCTGGAGTGTACGCGGGCGTAGGTCTGGAGGAGATACGCAGTATTTT.

The rearrangement joins TRBV5-1 to TRBJ2-1; D possibly corresponds to TRBD2 (5 bases). Germline lookup yields CDR1 SGHRS and CDR2 YFSETQ. This CDR3 is 14 amino acids long. V was trimmed by 3 bases and J by 10 bases, leaving 17 bases between them. CDR3 sequence reads: CASSSRTQRNEQFF. The CDR3 bases are TGCGCCAGCAGCTCCCGGACCCAGCGGAACGAGCAGTTCTTC.

This clone was detected only once. V usage is TRBV5-1 and J usage is TRBJ2-2; 7 bases fit TRBD1. Germline V gene lookup returns CDR1 SGHRS and CDR2 YFSETQ. This CDR3 has 14 amino acids. V shed 6 bases and J 7 bases; nucleotides not matched to a gene: 9. As DNA, the CDR3 is TGCGCCAGCAAGAATGAAGGGGGCTTCGGGGAGCTGTTTTTT. It yields the protein CASKNEGGFGELFF.

The chain has TRBV27 and TRBJ2-5; 11 bases match TRBD2. V was pared by 4 bases and J by 4 bases, with 14 bases of the junction left unmatched. This CDR3 is built from 18 residues. Germline CDR1 reads MNHEY; CDR2 reads SMNVEV (reference sequence). Here the CDR3 reads CASSSGFTSGSRGETQYF. In DNA, the CDR3 is TGTGCCAGCAGTTCTGGGTTTACTAGCGGGAGCCGGGGAGAGACCCAGTACTTC.

This clone was observed once. This CDR3 is CASSLAVAGAGEKLFF. CDR3 nucleotides: TGCGCCAGCAGCTTGGCCGTGGCGGGGGCGGGAGAAAAACTGTTTTTT. The gene calls are TRBV5-1 and TRBJ1-4; D is perhaps TRBD1 (6 bases). The CDR3 runs 16 residues. Germline CDR1 SGHRS, CDR2 YFSETQ. The ends were cut back, 0 bases at V and 8 bases at J, with 17 bases in the middle.